The source of this T cell receptor (beta chain) is a study of shared clonotypes between healthy human individuals. As for the study in general: CD4 naive and memory got three plates each, CD8 naive two, CD8 memory one.

General study findings and limits: It was the non-shared clonotypes that had lower generation probabilities than clonotypes shared by all four donors.

Worth noting for this clone: Antigen specificity is unknown. Within the sample, other DNA sequences also encode this same CDR3.

V was shortened by 2 bases and J by 2 bases, with 7 bases between the two germline ends. Germline V gives CDR1 KGHSH, CDR2 LQKENI. This CDR3 has 14 residues. Generated by immunoSEQ multiplex PCR, the TCRdb table keeps only in-frame clones and is missing some. Among 2 million to 3 million clones, roughly 93% were seen once, and the ten largest hold 0.36%. The V gene is TRBV18, the J gene TRBJ1-5; D is unresolved. The sequence came from a young man in good health. Some clones in this sample may be carry-over from other donors' samples. Sample: naive CD4+ T cells from PBMCs. Specified subset: CD45RA+ positively selected. In DNA form, the CDR3 reads TGTGCCAGCTCACCATCCGAGGGCAATCAGCCCCAGCATTTT. This translates into CASSPSEGNQPQHF. Together with reference TRBV18 and TRBJ1-5, the CDR3 gives the full variable domain: NAGVMQNPRHLVRRRGQEARLRCSPMKGHSHVYWYRQLPEEGLKFMVYLQKENIIDESGMPKERFSAEFPKEGPSILRIQQVVRGDSAAYFCASSPSEGNQPQHFGDGTRLSIL.